One and the same sample provided the 29 T cell receptor beta chains below, sequenced in a study of T cells after yellow fever vaccination. TCRdb re-called the 5' RACE reads with MiXCR, one entry per CDR3 protein. The sample includes a few hundred thousand distinct CDR3 sequences, approximately 3.2% seen only once; the top ten take 3.2%. Sequenced here: CD4+ T cells sorted from PBMCs, sampled 10 days after the yellow fever booster vaccination. The source is a man aged 18 to 30 who received the YFV17D yellow fever vaccine.

This clonotype appeared many times. V usage is TRBV5-1 and J usage is TRBJ2-3; 9 bases map to TRBD1. J lost 3 bases, V lost 0 bases, and 2 bases had no gene match. The CDR3 is made up of 15 amino acids. Germline V gene sequence: CDR1 SGHRS, CDR2 YFSETQ. The DNA of the CDR3 is TGCGCCAGCAGCTTGGTGGGACAGGGAACAGATACGCAGTATTTT. Translation: CASSLVGQGTDTQYF.

A few counts support this clonotype. The chain couples TRBV20-1 to TRBJ1-2; 7 bases match TRBD1. Germline loops: CDR1 DFQATT, CDR2 SNEGSKA (reference sequence). The CDR3 spans 16 residues. The V and J ends lost 4 bases and 3 bases, in that order; junction bases with no gene match: 14. This chain's CDR3 is CSAKRQGAGRDYGYTF. In DNA form, the CDR3 reads TGCAGTGCTAAACGACAGGGCGCGGGGAGGGACTATGGCTACACCTTC.

This clonotype was counted many times. V and J are TRBV12-3 or TRBV12-4 and TRBJ2-2, with a weak D call TRBD1 (5 bases). This CDR3 has 15 residues. Trimming stripped 5 bases from V and 0 bases from J, with 10 bases between. The CDR3 DNA is TGTGCCAGCAGTCCAGGGCCAACGAACACCGGGGAGCTGTTTTTT. Its translation is CASSPGPTNTGELFF.

A word on this clonotype: This may be a read error, as it is one base from a much larger clone. This chain connects TRBV18 to TRBJ2-4; a weak D match, TRBD1 (6 bases). Germline V gene sequence: CDR1 KGHSH, CDR2 LQKENI. Trimming removed 0 bases at V and 0 bases at J, with 12 bases between. This CDR3 comprises 17 residues. This CDR3 is CASSPPVQGAAKNIQYF. The CDR3 nucleotides are TGTGCCAGCTCACCACCTGTACAGGGTGCAGCCAAAAACATTCAGTACTTC. Using reference TRBV18 and TRBJ2-4 for the parts outside the CDR3, the full variable domain is NAGVMQNPRHLVRRRGQEARLRCSPMKGHSHVYWYRQLPEEGLKFMVYLQKENIIDESGMPKERFSAEFPKEGPSILRIQQVVRGDSAAYFCASSPPVQGAAKNIQYFGAGTRLSVL.

This clonotype was seen many times. This sequence joins TRBV20-1 and TRBJ2-1; TRBD2 might be the D (6 bases). Germline assignment: CDR1 DFQATT and CDR2 SNEGSKA (reference sequence). Trimming stripped 3 bases from V and 8 bases from J, with 11 bases between. This CDR3 is 12 amino acids long. The CDR3 sequence: CSARRGGDEQFF. The CDR3 bases are TGCAGTGCTAGGCGGGGTGGCGATGAGCAGTTCTTC.

The chain is built from TRBV9 and TRBJ2-6; a weak D match, TRBD2 (5 bases). The V end was cut by 1 base, the J end by 5 bases, with 13 bases between. The CDR3 has 16 residues. Germline-derived CDR1 and CDR2 are SGDLS and YYNGEE. CDR3 protein: CASSVTGLRRANVLTF. The DNA of the CDR3 is TGTGCCAGCAGCGTAACGGGATTGAGGAGGGCCAACGTCCTGACTTTC.

This clonotype was observed many times. The chain employs TRBV5-1 and TRBJ2-5, with TRBD1 identical over 8 bases. The CDR3 is 15 residues long. V shed 4 bases and J 3 bases; nucleotides not matched to a gene: 8. CDR1 is SGHRS and CDR2 is YFSETQ in the germline V gene. The CDR3 protein is CASSTGQAAEETQYF. The CDR3 region has the DNA TGCGCCAGCAGCACGGGACAGGCGGCCGAAGAGACCCAGTACTTC.

The chain employs TRBV7-9 and TRBJ2-2; D call uncertain. V was cut by 7 bases and J by 3 bases, with 9 bases left in between. Germline CDR1 and CDR2: SEHNR and FQNEAQ (reference sequence). The CDR3 sequence is 13 residues long. CDR3: CASTPVDTGELFF. CDR3 sequence (DNA): TGTGCCAGCACCCCAGTCGACACCGGGGAGCTGTTTTTT.

This clonotype has at least ten counts. The V and J genes are TRBV20-1 and TRBJ2-1, with D perhaps matching TRBD1 (7 bases). Trimming cost V 3 bases and J 7 bases, with 13 bases left between them. Germline CDR1 and CDR2: DFQATT and SNEGSKA (reference sequence). The CDR3 runs to 13 residues. The CDR3 DNA follows: TGCAGTGCTAGTGGAGGGGGCTGGAATGAGCAGTTCTTC. Translating it yields CSASGGGWNEQFF.

This clonotype came up a few times. The chain couples TRBV7-3 to TRBJ2-3, with 8 nucleotides matching TRBD1. V trimming: 4 bases; J trimming: 6 bases; junction bases outside the gene matches: 9. There are 15 residues in the CDR3. Germline V gene sequence: CDR1 SGHTA, CDR2 FQGTGA. The CDR3 sequence is CASSSGQVRMDTQYF. CDR3 DNA sequence: TGTGCCAGCAGCTCGGGACAGGTCCGGATGGATACGCAGTATTTT. Together with reference TRBV7-3 and TRBJ2-3, the CDR3 gives the full variable domain: GAGVSQTPSNKVTEKGKYVELRCDPISGHTALYWYRQSLGQGPEFLIYFQGTGAADDSGLPNDRFFAVRPEGSVSTLKIQRTERGDSAVYLCASSSGQVRMDTQYFGPGTRLTVL.

This clonotype was picked up a small number of times. The rearrangement uses TRBV20-1 and TRBJ2-7, with 12 positions matching TRBD1. This CDR3 contains 14 residues. V was clipped by 7 bases and J by 5 bases; unmatched bases: 9. Per germline, CDR1 DFQATT and CDR2 SNEGSKA (reference sequence). CDR3 bases: TGCAGTGTTCAGGGACAGGGGGCTAAGAACGAGCAGTACTTC. Translating gives CSVQGQGAKNEQYF.

This clonotype has ten or more counts. This chain connects TRBV18 to TRBJ2-5; no reliable D call. This CDR3 region has 12 residues. The ends were cut back, 8 bases at V and 1 base at J, with 8 bases in the middle. Germline-derived CDR1 and CDR2 are KGHSH and LQKENI. The CDR3 sequence: CASSPVQETQYF. CDR3 bases: TGTGCCAGCAGCCCGGTCCAAGAGACCCAGTACTTC. The full variable domain, its missing parts supplied by reference TRBV18 and TRBJ2-5, is NAGVMQNPRHLVRRRGQEARLRCSPMKGHSHVYWYRQLPEEGLKFMVYLQKENIIDESGMPKERFSAEFPKEGPSILRIQQVVRGDSAAYFCASSPVQETQYFGPGTRLLVL.

This clonotype was detected only a few times. The chain joins TRBV5-1 to TRBJ2-3, with TRBD1 matching over 10 bases. Trimming cost V 0 bases and J 6 bases; bases outside gene matches: 4. The germline V gene has CDR1 SGHRS and CDR2 YFSETQ. The CDR3 contains 15 residues. CDR3 DNA: TGCGCCAGCAGCTTGGCCGGGACAGGGGAGGATACGCAGTATTTT. Its translation is CASSLAGTGEDTQYF.

This clonotype was recorded a few times. CDR3 amino acids: CASSQERQGPYF. CDR3 sequence (DNA): TGTGCCAGCAGCCAAGAGAGACAGGGACCGTACTTC. The rearrangement joins TRBV4-2 to TRBJ2-4, with TRBD1 identical over 7 bases. The V gene's germline CDR1 is LGHNA and CDR2 YNFKEQ. The CDR3 runs 12 residues. V lost 0 bases, J lost 15 bases, and 5 bases stayed unmatched.

This clonotype was counted between two and nine times. The DNA for the CDR3 is TGTGCCAGCACCCGCGACAGGGTCACCGGGGAGCTGTTTTTT. It translates to CASTRDRVTGELFF. V usage is TRBV12-3 or TRBV12-4 and J usage is TRBJ2-2, with TRBD1 identical over 7 bases. The CDR3 extends over 14 amino acids. J gave up 4 bases and V 7 bases, and 6 bases lay outside the gene matches.

A few counts support this clonotype. The CDR3 DNA follows: TGTGCCAGCAGCCGGCTAGCGGGGGGCCGATACAATGAGCAGTTCTTC. Amino acids: CASSRLAGGRYNEQFF. The rearrangement joins TRBV3-1 to TRBJ2-1; the match to TRBD2 covers 11 bases. The ends lost 4 bases at V and 4 bases at J; junction bases unmatched: 6. This CDR3 comprises 16 residues. CDR1 and CDR2 (germline): LGHDT, YNNKEL (reference sequence).

There are many counts of this clonotype. The chain has TRBV20-1 and TRBJ2-2; 8 nucleotides align to TRBD1. Trimming cost V 3 bases and J 4 bases; bases outside gene matches: 10. The CDR3 totals 16 residues. CDR1 and CDR2 (germline): DFQATT, SNEGSKA (reference sequence). The chain's CDR3 is CSARPFSGGGTGELFF. The CDR3 nucleotides read TGCAGTGCTAGGCCGTTCTCAGGGGGCGGCACCGGGGAGCTGTTTTTT.

In its sample, this clonotype was seen a few times. This rearrangement joins TRBV7-3 to TRBJ2-5; 8 nucleotides agree with TRBD2. The CDR3 covers 13 residues. J gave up 5 bases and V 5 bases, and 4 bases lay outside the gene matches. Germline-derived CDR1 and CDR2 are SGHTA and FQGTGA. The CDR3 DNA sequence: TGTGCCAGCAGCCCTATAGCGGGGGAGACCCAGTACTTC. Its translation: CASSPIAGETQYF.

The sample holds many counts of this clonotype. The chain links TRBV6-6 to TRBJ2-7; D may be TRBD1 (6 bases). Trimming removed 7 bases from V and 2 bases from J, with 18 bases in between. The germline CDR1 and CDR2 sequences are MNHNY and SVGAGI (reference sequence). This CDR3 region has 15 residues. CDR3 nucleotides: TGTGCCAGCATCCCCGGGACATATGCCGCCTACGAGCAGTACTTC. It yields the protein CASIPGTYAAYEQYF.

This clonotype was detected only a few times. This sequence joins TRBV4-2 and TRBJ2-7, with TRBD1 matching 8 bases. The germline gives CDR1 LGHNA, CDR2 YNFKEQ. The CDR3 consists of 16 residues. Germline trimming cut 1 base from V and 0 bases from J; bases unmatched to any gene: 5. The DNA for the CDR3 is TGTGCCAGCAGCCAAGTTGCGGGACAGGTCTCCTACGAGCAGTACTTC. Protein: CASSQVAGQVSYEQYF.

This clonotype appeared many times. The J gene is TRBJ2-1, the V gene TRBV20-1, with 8 bases fitting TRBD2. CDR1 and CDR2 (germline): DFQATT, SNEGSKA (reference sequence). This CDR3 is 14 amino acids long. The trim removed 6 bases at V and 7 bases at J, leaving 11 bases unmatched. The CDR3 bases are TGCAGTGCCCCCGATCGGCGGGGGGATAATGAGCAGTTCTTC. Encoded protein: CSAPDRRGDNEQFF.

This clonotype was seen only a few times. The chain employs TRBV4-2 and TRBJ1-5, with D uncertain. CDR1 and CDR2 (germline): LGHNA, YNFKEQ. The length of the CDR3 is 16 residues. The V end was cut by 0 bases, the J end by 6 bases, with 15 bases between. In DNA form, the CDR3 reads TGTGCCAGCAGCCAAGAACAGACTGGGGTTCGTCAGCCCCAGCATTTT. Translation: CASSQEQTGVRQPQHF.

V gene TRBV4-3 combines with J gene TRBJ2-7; possible D gene TRBD2, 6 bases. The V end was cut by 0 bases, the J end by 4 bases, with 10 bases between. The CDR3 loop spans 14 amino acids. CDR1 is LGHNA and CDR2 is YSLEER in the germline V gene. CDR3 residues: CASSQDARGYEQYF. The CDR3, as DNA: TGCGCCAGCAGCCAAGATGCCCGGGGGTACGAGCAGTACTTC.

This chain joins TRBV7-2 and TRBJ2-1, with TRBD2 matching 11 bases. After removal of 1 base from V and 7 bases from J, the junction contained 9 bases not matched to a gene. From germline, CDR1 is SGHTA and CDR2 FQGNSA. The CDR3 sequence is 17 residues long. CDR3 sequence: CASSLGSLAGGRNEQFF. The CDR3 bases are TGTGCCAGCAGCTTAGGGAGTTTAGCGGGGGGGAGGAATGAGCAGTTCTTC. The whole variable domain, remainder taken from reference TRBV7-2 and TRBJ2-1, is GAGVSQSPSNKVTEKGKDVELRCDPISGHTALYWYRQSLGQGLEFLIYFQGNSAPDKSGLPSDRFSAERTGGSVSTLTIQRTQQEDSAVYLCASSLGSLAGGRNEQFFGPGTRLTVL.

In its sample, this clonotype was seen a few times. This chain connects TRBV7-2 to TRBJ2-1; unclear D gene. This CDR3 is 13 amino acids long. Trimming took 5 bases from V and 7 from J, leaving 12 bases between them. Germline-derived CDR1 and CDR2 are SGHTA and FQGNSA. The CDR3 loop is CASSPFTGNEQFF. CDR3 bases: TGTGCCAGCAGCCCCTTCACGGGTAATGAGCAGTTCTTC. Filled out from reference TRBV7-2 and TRBJ2-1, the complete variable domain reads GAGVSQSPSNKVTEKGKDVELRCDPISGHTALYWYRQSLGQGLEFLIYFQGNSAPDKSGLPSDRFSAERTGGSVSTLTIQRTQQEDSAVYLCASSPFTGNEQFFGPGTRLTVL.

This clonotype was picked up a small number of times. V gene TRBV5-4 combines with J gene TRBJ1-4; perhaps TRBD1 as D (6 bases). Germline V gene data show CDR1 as SGHNT and CDR2 as YYREEE (reference sequence). The V gene lost 5 bases and the J gene lost 4 bases, with 12 bases spanning the gap. This CDR3 is 14 amino acids long. The CDR3 DNA sequence: TGTGCCAGCAGTTACGACAGGATTAATGAAAAACTGTTTTTT. Its translation: CASSYDRINEKLFF.

At least ten counts were recorded for this clonotype. The rearrangement joins TRBV6-6 to TRBJ1-6; D is perhaps TRBD1 (5 bases). The V and J ends lost 6 bases and 5 bases respectively, with 8 bases between them. The CDR3 extends over 13 amino acids. Germline CDR1 and CDR2: MNHNY and SVGAGI (reference sequence). Here the CDR3 reads CASRQGDNSPLHF. In nucleotides, the CDR3 is TGTGCCAGCAGGCAGGGAGATAATTCACCCCTCCACTTT.

This clonotype appeared many times. The chain links TRBV9 to TRBJ2-6; no definite D call. Looked up from germline, CDR1 is SGDLS and CDR2 is YYNGEE. The CDR3 length is 17 residues. Trimming shortened V by 4 bases and J by 4 bases, and 18 bases separated the two germline ends. The CDR3 spells CASSTRTLRSGANVLTF. CDR3 coding DNA: TGTGCCAGCAGCACCAGGACCCTAAGGTCCGGGGCCAACGTCCTGACTTTC.

V and J are TRBV18 and TRBJ1-2; TRBD1 is a possible D gene (6 bases). Trimming shortened V by 5 bases and J by 4 bases, and 14 bases separated the two germline ends. This CDR3 has 14 amino acids. CDR1 and CDR2 from the germline V gene are KGHSH and LQKENI. This chain's CDR3 is CASSKNEDSYGYTF. CDR3 nucleotide sequence: TGTGCCAGCTCAAAAAATGAGGACAGCTATGGCTACACCTTC. The full variable domain, in which reference TRBV18 and TRBJ1-2 provide the parts outside the CDR3, is NAGVMQNPRHLVRRRGQEARLRCSPMKGHSHVYWYRQLPEEGLKFMVYLQKENIIDESGMPKERFSAEFPKEGPSILRIQQVVRGDSAAYFCASSKNEDSYGYTFGSGTRLTVV.